The 15 T cell receptor beta chains given below trace back to one sample, sequenced in a study of lymphopenia after photon versus proton radiotherapy (dated by TCRdb to the late 2010s). The protocol used for the library was the immunoSEQ multiplex PCR assay. TCRdb mirrors the immuneACCESS table, restricted to in-frame sequences. Some clones are absent from its copies; in checked studies, under half trace to an unresolved V gene, and the reason for the others is unknown. The sample table lists about 40,000 clones, about 86% of them with a count of one. The ten largest account for about a tenth of the sample. This specimen consisted of peripheral blood, obtained from a patient treated with proton-based radiotherapy. The receptors stem from a woman in her seventies with pancreatic cancer. Some clones in this sample may be carry-over from other donors' samples.

This clone occurred a few times. This chain connects TRBV6-1 to TRBJ2-7; D unresolved. The CDR3 loop spans 12 amino acids. V gave up 7 bases and J gave up 3 bases, with 10 bases separating them. Germline assignment: CDR1 MNHNS and CDR2 SASEGT. Here the CDR3 reads CASTTEFYEQYF. In DNA, the CDR3 is TGTGCCAGCACCACAGAATTCTACGAGCAGTACTTC.

Notes on this clone: One junction end does not reproduce the germline sequence, and a read error may be involved. The chain employs TRBV30 and TRBJ2-7; no definite D call. Germline assignment: CDR1 GTSNPN and CDR2 SVGIG (reference sequence). The CDR3 is 12 amino acids. In nucleotides, the CDR3 is TGTGCCTGGAGTCCCCCAGGTAGTCCCTCAGCCTTC. Translated, it gives CAWSPPGSPSAF.

The chain carries TRBV18 and TRBJ1-4; 8 nucleotides align to TRBD1. This CDR3 contains 15 residues. Unmatched junction bases numbered 6, after V lost 1 base and J lost 8 bases. The germline V gene has CDR1 KGHSH and CDR2 LQKENI. Here the CDR3 reads CASSPQDRVGEKLFF. The CDR3 DNA reads as TGTGCCAGCTCACCACAGGACAGGGTCGGGGAAAAACTGTTTTTT.

V usage is TRBV7-3 and J usage is TRBJ2-5, with D possibly TRBD2 on 6 matching bases. Trimming left V 5 bases short and J 4 bases short, with 11 bases between. CDR3 size: 13 residues. Germline-derived CDR1 and CDR2 are SGHTA and FQGTGA. The CDR3 DNA sequence: TGTGCCAGCAGCACCTGGAGGGGAGAGACCCAGTACTTC. Translating gives CASSTWRGETQYF.

The rearrangement uses TRBV7-9 and TRBJ1-2, with 7 bases fitting TRBD1. The ends lost 5 bases at V and 2 bases at J; junction bases unmatched: 8. The CDR3 loop spans 15 amino acids. Germline V gene lookup returns CDR1 SEHNR and CDR2 FQNEAQ (reference sequence). CDR3 in amino acids: CASSNDRGGNYGYTF. DNA for the CDR3: TGTGCCAGCAGCAACGACCGAGGGGGCAACTATGGCTACACCTTC.

The chain carries TRBV5-8 and TRBJ2-3, with D perhaps matching TRBD2 (6 bases). Trimming shortened V by 6 bases and J by 2 bases, and 10 bases separated the two germline ends. CDR3 length: 13 amino acids. Germline CDR1 SGHTS, CDR2 YDEGEE. The CDR3 sequence is CASIGTFTDTQYF. DNA of the CDR3: TGTGCCAGCATCGGGACTTTCACAGATACGCAGTATTTT.

This clone was seen once. The genes are TRBV5-1 and TRBJ1-1; maybe TRBD1 (5 bases). CDR3 length: 13 amino acids. Germline CDR1 is SGHRS and CDR2 is YFSETQ. Trimming took off 0 bases at V and 7 bases at J, with 10 bases between the two ends. The CDR3 nucleotides read TGCGCCAGCAGCTTGGGACAGAATCTTGAAGCTTTCTTT. Translating gives CASSLGQNLEAFF. Based on the CDR3 plus reference TRBV5-1 and TRBJ1-1, the full variable domain is KAGVTQTPRYLIKTRGQQVTLSCSPISGHRSVSWYQQTPGQGLQFLFEYFSETQRNKGNFPGRFSGRQFSNSRSEMNVSTLELGDSALYLCASSLGQNLEAFFGQGTRLTVV.

The rearrangement links TRBV7-8 to TRBJ1-5; D ambiguous. The CDR3 runs 14 residues. The V and J ends lost 6 bases and 0 bases respectively, with 9 bases between them. Germline CDR1 SGHVS, CDR2 FQNEAQ. The CDR3 region has the DNA TGTGCCAGCAGTGGTTCGGATAGCAATCAGCCCCAGCATTTT. Amino acid sequence: CASSGSDSNQPQHF.

The chain carries TRBV28 and TRBJ1-1; 8 bases match TRBD1. The V gene's germline CDR1 is MDHEN and CDR2 SYDVKM. V gave up 6 bases and J gave up 0 bases; unmatched junction bases: 18. This CDR3 has 19 residues. CDR3 nucleotide sequence: TGTGCCAGCAGCGTGACAGGGTTGGGGACAGGTTTTCTGAACACTGAAGCTTTCTTT. Protein product: CASSVTGLGTGFLNTEAFF.

J is TRBJ2-7 and V is TRBV7-9; D not certain. Germline lookup yields CDR1 SEHNR and CDR2 FQNEAQ (reference sequence). V was cut by 1 base and J by 6 bases, with 13 bases left in between. CDR3 length: 14 residues. The CDR3 spells CASSLGQRTAEQYF. In nucleotides, the CDR3 is TGTGCCAGCAGCTTAGGCCAAAGAACCGCCGAGCAGTACTTC.

The chain is built from TRBV9 and TRBJ2-1; weak D call: TRBD2 (5 bases). The length of the CDR3 is 15 residues. Germline assignment: CDR1 SGDLS and CDR2 YYNGEE. Trimming removed 4 bases from V and 1 base from J, with 12 bases in between. CDR3 loop: CASSLRGASYNEQFF. CDR3 nucleotide sequence: TGTGCCAGCAGCCTCCGGGGAGCGTCCTACAATGAGCAGTTCTTC.

This clone appeared once. The rearrangement joins TRBV2 to TRBJ2-1; TRBD1 aligns across 7 bases. V lost 7 bases, J lost 7 bases, and 10 bases stayed unmatched. The CDR3 length is 14 residues. Germline V CDR1 and CDR2: SNHLY, FYNNEI. The CDR3 nucleotides are TGTGCCAGCACCGAAGGGGGCGCGGCGAATGAGCAGTTCTTC. Its protein is CASTEGGAANEQFF.

The V gene is TRBV27, the J gene TRBJ2-7, with 7 bases matching TRBD1. CDR1 MNHEY and CDR2 SMNVEV come from the germline V gene (reference sequence). The ends lost 7 bases at V and 7 bases at J; junction bases unmatched: 13. This CDR3 has 14 residues. As DNA, the CDR3 is TGTGCCAGCACCCGCCAGCAGGGGGTAAGGGAGCAGTACTTC. It specifies CASTRQQGVREQYF.

This clone was counted once. The chain couples TRBV19 to TRBJ2-3, with D maybe TRBD1 (6 bases). Trimming shortened V by 3 bases and J by 2 bases, and 9 bases separated the two germline ends. From germline, CDR1 is LNHDA and CDR2 SQIVND (reference sequence). This CDR3 is 14 amino acids long. The CDR3 here is CASSMSGVTDTQYF. Here the CDR3 DNA reads TGTGCCAGTAGTATGTCAGGGGTCACAGATACGCAGTATTTT. Using reference TRBV19 and TRBJ2-3 for the parts outside the CDR3, the full variable domain is DGGITQSPKYLFRKEGQNVTLSCEQNLNHDAMYWYRQDPGQGLRLIYYSQIVNDFQKGDIAEGYSVSREKKESFPLTVTSAQKNPTAFYLCASSMSGVTDTQYFGPGTRLTVL.

The chain couples TRBV7-2 to TRBJ2-3; 8 bases are shared with TRBD2. The CDR3 contains 17 residues. V dropped 5 bases and J dropped 1; count of bases not matched to a gene: 11. Germline lookup yields CDR1 SGHTA and CDR2 FQGNSA. The CDR3 loop reads CASSPKAGEWGTDTQYF. The DNA of the CDR3 is TGTGCCAGCAGCCCTAAAGCGGGAGAATGGGGCACAGATACGCAGTATTTT. Complete variable domain (other parts from reference TRBV7-2 and TRBJ2-3): GAGVSQSPSNKVTEKGKDVELRCDPISGHTALYWYRQSLGQGLEFLIYFQGNSAPDKSGLPSDRFSAERTGGSVSTLTIQRTQQEDSAVYLCASSPKAGEWGTDTQYFGPGTRLTVL.